The entry below describes one TCR beta chain. This clonotype was seen a few times. This clone's antigen is unknown. Base qualities are missing; no much larger clone stands one base away. This sample is part of a study of prognosis after radiotherapy for stage I lung cancer (dated by TCRdb to 2020 to 2023). Regarding the complete study: Between early 2018 and January 2019, 15 to 20 stage I NSCLC patients were enrolled in Nanjing, China. Among the enrolled patients, fewer than 15 had newly diagnosed primary stage I lung tumors, while five had oligometastatic NSCLC following surgical resection of the primary tumor. All patients were regarded as medically inoperable, because of comorbidities in 12 patients and refusal of surgery in roughly 7 patients. The cohort included 10 to 15 men and over 5 women, with a median age of approximately 76 years and a range of about 50 to 84 years. Tumor histology was squamous cell carcinoma in six or seven patients and adenocarcinoma in twelve. SBRT was delivered in 3 to 5 fractions with a biologically effective dose of at least 100 Gy, and image-guided IMRT or VMAT was used for delivery. Concurrent therapy was not administered to any patient alongside SBRT. About 20% of the 19 patients developed distant metastases after SBRT, at a median of roughly seven months; the other 15 showed no significant progression. Peripheral blood TCR beta repertoires were profiled in stage I NSCLC patients before and after stereotactic body radiotherapy, and the study then linked these repertoires to distant failure. The study took one blood sample before SBRT and one after SBRT from each of about 19 patients and sequenced all 40 or so samples.

What the study reported, not specific to this receptor: After SBRT, the count of unique TCR clones dropped from a median of about 10,000 beforehand to 6,000 to 7,500 afterward (Wilcoxon paired P=0.011). Post-SBRT Shannon entropy and its change from baseline were lower in patients who developed distant metastases; baseline Shannon entropy was not associated with metastases. None of the reported P values were adjusted for multiple comparisons. Limitations of the study included a small cohort and short follow-up, and the study findings need independent validation. TRBV and TRBJ usage frequencies reportedly varied with metastasis status, involving two V genes at baseline and several V and two J genes after SBRT. Tumor specificity of expanded TCR clones was not determined.

All patients had node-negative disease on CT and PET/CT, and none had a history of other malignancies or prior chemotherapy or radiotherapy. At each of two time points, around 5.7 milliliters of peripheral venous blood were collected in EDTA tubes. PBMCs were isolated by Ficoll-Paque Plus density-gradient centrifugation. Samples were stored at -80°C immediately after collection until analysis. V trim: 0 bases; J trim: 7 bases; unmatched bases: 12. The germline V gene encodes CDR1 LGHNA and CDR2 YNFKEQ. The cysteine opens and the phenylalanine closes a CDR3 of 16 amino acids. Of all the DNA, just the CDR3 is kept, 48 bases in frame from base 1. Two rounds of multiplex PCR were performed to amplify the TCR beta CDR3 region from genomic DNA. In the first round of PCR, primers specific to each TRBV and TRBJ gene were used, and the primer sequences are filed in Chinese patent CN105087789A. Universal primers were used in the second PCR round. The Roche High Pure PCR Template Preparation Kit was used to extract genomic DNA from frozen PBMCs. Libraries were sequenced paired-end with 151 bp reads on an Illumina HiSeq 3000. Processing in the source paper ran as follows. Raw reads lacking the multiplex PCR primer sequences were removed with CutAdapt. PEAR was used to merge high-quality paired reads into contigs. MiXCR assigned TRB V, D and J gene segments to each contig by aligning to reference sequences. CDR3 sequences were clustered by base quality and sequence similarity to remove sequencing errors. Shannon entropy normalized by the natural log of productive TCR sequence number was used as the measure of diversity. Clonality was computed as one minus the ratio of Shannon entropy to the natural log of the number of unique clonotypes. Progression-free survival cut-offs for repertoire metrics were chosen using the Youden index of ROC curves, with analyses run in R 3.5.3. Using fastp trimming at Q25 and MiXCR clonotype assembly, TCRdb reanalyzed the public sequencing data and kept in-frame beta chains. Each CDR3 protein gets just one entry, which takes the most common genes and DNA from the rows behind it. TCRdb's processing, not the study's, gives the V and J calls here. In all, the sample holds roughly 13,000 distinct CDR3 sequences, and about 50% of those were seen once. The top ten hold over 35% of the sample.

The V gene is TRBV4-2 and the J gene is TRBJ2-7; 7 central nucleotides agree with TRBD1. Sequences were derived from PBMCs, sampled before or after stereotactic body radiation therapy (not recorded which). The TCR originated in a donor aged 50 or older with non-small cell lung cancer. CDR3 loop: CASSQDGRQGTGEQYF. In nucleotide form, the sequence is TGTGCCAGCAGCCAAGACGGAAGACAGGGAACTGGGGAGCAGTACTTC.